Listed here are 23 T cell receptor beta chains from one sample, sequenced in a study of blood T cell repertoires in COVID-19. The table came from immunoSEQ multiplex PCR; TCRdb's copy has only in-frame clones and leaves some out. Here the sample spans around 59,000 clones, around 79% being singletons. Sequencing input: peripheral blood. All receptors come from a human donor in a cohort sampled during active COVID-19.

This sequence joins TRBV6-5 and TRBJ2-5; D is uncertain. There are 11 residues in the CDR3. Germline CDR1 and CDR2: MNHEY and SVGAGI. Trimming shortened V by 8 bases and J by 5 bases, and 9 bases separated the two germline ends. The CDR3 spells CASGNSETQYF. As DNA, the CDR3 is TGTGCCAGCGGCAATTCGGAGACCCAGTACTTC.

A few counts support this clone. V usage is TRBV2 and J usage is TRBJ1-1, with a possible D match to TRBD1 (5 bases). V lost 8 bases, J lost 8 bases, and 21 bases lay in between. This CDR3 has 14 residues. The V gene's germline CDR1 is SNHLY and CDR2 FYNNEI. As DNA, the CDR3 is TGTGCCAGCTCGGCGGAGTACAGGTTCTCAGAAGCTTTCTTT. This encodes CASSAEYRFSEAFF. The full variable domain, rest sourced from reference TRBV2 and TRBJ1-1, is EPEVTQTPSHQVTQMGQEVILRCVPISNHLYFYWYRQILGQKVEFLVSFYNNEISEKSEIFDDQFSVERPDGSNFTLKIRSTKLEDSAMYFCASSAEYRFSEAFFGQGTRLTVV.

The chain has TRBV21-1 and TRBJ2-5; TRBD1, the table's D call, was not compared with the DNA. TRBV21-1 is labeled a pseudogene. The CDR3 sequence is 14 residues long. The CDR3 DNA follows: TGTGCCAGCAGCCATAGGCAGGGACAAGAGACCCAGTACTTC. Its protein product is CASSHRQGQETQYF.

The chain recombines TRBV19 with TRBJ2-3, with a tentative D call TRBD2 (6 bases). The V gene lost 7 bases and the J gene lost 1 base, with 15 bases spanning the gap. The CDR3 runs 15 residues. Germline V CDR1 and CDR2: LNHDA, SQIVND (reference sequence). Here the CDR3 reads CASTPGTRRTDTQYF. CDR3 sequence (DNA): TGTGCCAGTACCCCTGGGACTCGCCGCACAGATACGCAGTATTTT.

V is TRBV5-4 and J is TRBJ1-6; 8 positions agree with TRBD1. This CDR3 contains 16 residues. CDR1 is SGHNT and CDR2 is YYREEE in the germline V gene (reference sequence). After removal of 3 bases from V and 10 bases from J, the junction contained 12 bases not matched to a gene. CDR3 sequence (DNA): TGTGCCAGCAGCTCAAACAGGGGGGCGGCGGAGTCACCCCTCCACTTT. Translated: CASSSNRGAAESPLHF.

The chain uses TRBV11-2 and TRBJ2-7; tentatively, D is TRBD1 (6 bases). The V gene's germline CDR1 is SGHAT and CDR2 FQNNGV. The CDR3 covers 15 residues. V lost 5 bases and J 7 bases, leaving 21 bases between the germline ends. CDR3 loop: CASSRDGQTMEEQYF. The CDR3 bases are TGTGCCAGCAGCAGAGATGGACAGACCATGGAAGAGCAGTACTTC. Together with reference TRBV11-2 and TRBJ2-7, the CDR3 gives the full variable domain: EAGVAQSPRYKIIEKRQSVAFWCNPISGHATLYWYQQILGQGPKLLIQFQNNGVVDDSQLPKDRFSAERLKGVDSTLKIQPAKLEDSAVYLCASSRDGQTMEEQYFGPGTRLTVT.

This rearrangement joins TRBV18 to TRBJ1-1; D gene ambiguous. Per germline, CDR1 KGHSH and CDR2 LQKENI. Trimming took 3 bases from V and 3 from J, leaving 8 bases between them. This CDR3 comprises 13 residues. CDR3 region: CASSPSIDTEAFF. CDR3 nucleotide sequence: TGTGCCAGCTCACCTTCAATAGACACTGAAGCTTTCTTT.

By its share, this clone is medium-sized. The chain is built from TRBV4-3 and TRBJ2-3; 9 positions agree with TRBD1. Germline trimming cut 0 bases from V and 4 bases from J; bases unmatched to any gene: 5. The CDR3 has 16 residues. In germline, CDR1 is LGHNA, CDR2 YSLEER. The CDR3 DNA follows: TGCGCCAGCAGCCAAGAATTGGGACAGGGTGCAGATACGCAGTATTTT. Translated: CASSQELGQGADTQYF.

The chain has TRBV24-1 and TRBJ1-2, with 9 bases lining up with TRBD1. The germline V gene has CDR1 KGHDR and CDR2 SFDVKD. The CDR3 loop spans 14 amino acids. The junction had 5 bases not matched to a gene; V was cut back by 2 bases and J by 8 bases. CDR3 amino acids: CATSDWTGARGYTF. The CDR3 nucleotides are TGTGCCACCAGTGATTGGACAGGGGCACGGGGCTACACCTTC.

The gene calls are TRBV29-1 and TRBJ1-2; 9 bases match TRBD1. Trimming took 6 bases from V and 4 from J; bases not matched to a gene: 9. Germline V gene lookup returns CDR1 SQVTM and CDR2 ANQGSEA. The CDR3 covers 14 residues. CDR3 amino acids: CSVGPDRGGYGYTF. The CDR3 nucleotides read TGCAGCGTGGGACCGGACAGGGGAGGCTATGGCTACACCTTC.

V usage is TRBV27 and J usage is TRBJ2-1; 7 bases line up with TRBD1. In germline, CDR1 is MNHEY, CDR2 SMNVEV (reference sequence). The CDR3 has 14 amino acids. V trimming: 5 bases; J trimming: 4 bases; junction bases outside the gene matches: 5. DNA for the CDR3: TGTGCCAGCAGTCTCGGGACAGCATACAATGAGCAGTTCTTC. Its translation: CASSLGTAYNEQFF.

The chain carries TRBV7-2 and TRBJ1-3, with 7 positions matching TRBD1. The trim removed 5 bases at V and 2 bases at J, leaving 6 bases unmatched. The germline V gene has CDR1 SGHTA and CDR2 FQGNSA. The CDR3 covers 15 residues. The CDR3: CASSPDRATGNTIYF. Written as DNA, the CDR3 is TGTGCCAGCAGCCCAGACAGGGCGACTGGAAACACCATATATTTT.

The V and J genes are TRBV19 and TRBJ1-1, with D perhaps matching TRBD1 (5 bases). Trimming pared 7 bases from V and 4 bases from J, leaving 19 bases between. Germline V gene sequence: CDR1 LNHDA, CDR2 SQIVND (reference sequence). The CDR3 runs to 15 residues. The CDR3 sequence: CASTPGFGGGTEAFF. The CDR3 DNA is TGTGCCAGTACCCCAGGATTCGGGGGTGGCACTGAAGCTTTCTTT.

This chain joins TRBV24-1 and TRBJ2-3, with a tentative D call TRBD2 (7 bases). This CDR3 region has 15 residues. V gave up 5 bases and J gave up 1 base, with 12 bases separating them. Germline V gives CDR1 KGHDR, CDR2 SFDVKD. CDR3: CATSGGGEGTDTQYF. CDR3 DNA sequence: TGTGCCACCAGTGGGGGGGGCGAGGGCACAGATACGCAGTATTTT.

This chain links TRBV13 with TRBJ2-2; 9 nucleotides agree with TRBD1. Germline trimming cut 2 bases from V and 3 bases from J; bases unmatched to any gene: 1. Germline assignment: CDR1 PRHDT and CDR2 FYEKMQ (reference sequence). The CDR3 consists of 15 residues. Here the CDR3 DNA reads TGTGCCAGCAGCTTATGGGACAGGGACACCGGGGAGCTGTTTTTT. It translates to CASSLWDRDTGELFF.

V is TRBV6-2 or TRBV6-3 and J is TRBJ2-7, with TRBD2 matching over 8 bases. V was pared by 4 bases and J by 4 bases, with 15 bases of the junction left unmatched. The CDR3 contains 17 residues. Germline CDR1 and CDR2: MNHEY and SVGEGT. The CDR3 here is CASSFDRPSGSYYEQYF. The DNA of the CDR3 is TGTGCCAGCAGTTTCGACAGGCCAAGCGGGAGCTATTACGAGCAGTACTTC.

This sequence joins TRBV6-5 and TRBJ2-7, with D possibly matching TRBD2 (5 bases). This CDR3 has 15 amino acids. CDR1 is MNHEY, CDR2 SVGAGI, per germline. V gave up 0 bases and J gave up 2 bases, with 11 bases separating them. CDR3 protein: CASSYSSADPYEQYF. The CDR3 nucleotides are TGTGCCAGCAGTTACTCGTCAGCGGACCCCTACGAGCAGTACTTC.

The V gene is TRBV7-2, the J gene TRBJ2-3, with 12 nucleotides matching TRBD2. CDR1 and CDR2 (germline): SGHTA, FQGNSA. Trimming at V came to 4 bases and at J to 9 bases, leaving 8 bases not matched to a gene. This CDR3 has 15 amino acids. The CDR3 reads CASSSFLAGGGTQYF. CDR3 in DNA: TGTGCCAGCAGCTCATTCCTAGCGGGAGGGGGAACGCAGTATTTT.

This chain uses TRBV5-6 with TRBJ2-1; 8 bases line up with TRBD2. Per the germline V gene, CDR1 is SGHDT and CDR2 is YYEEEE. J was trimmed by 9 bases and V by 0 bases; bases with no gene match: 8. The CDR3 totals 15 residues. Here the CDR3 reads CASSLEGAGAREQFF. The CDR3 DNA sequence: TGTGCCAGCAGCTTGGAGGGAGCGGGAGCACGTGAGCAGTTCTTC. Complete variable domain (other parts from reference TRBV5-6 and TRBJ2-1): DAGVTQSPTHLIKTRGQQVTLRCSPKSGHDTVSWYQQALGQGPQFIFQYYEEEERQRGNFPDRFSGHQFPNYSSELNVNALLLGDSALYLCASSLEGAGAREQFFGPGTRLTVL.

The J gene is TRBJ2-7, the V gene TRBV3-1 (or the pseudogene TRBV3-2), with 9 bases fitting TRBD2. The CDR3 consists of 16 residues. The germline CDR1 and CDR2 sequences are LGHDT and YNNKEL (reference sequence). Trimming took 5 bases from V and 2 from J; bases not matched to a gene: 10. CDR3: CASSFYSGRTPYEQYF. CDR3 sequence (DNA): TGTGCCAGCAGCTTCTACAGCGGGAGGACCCCCTACGAGCAGTACTTC.

The chain uses TRBV9 and TRBJ1-2, with 8 bases identical to TRBD1. J gave up 0 bases and V 4 bases, and 5 bases lay outside the gene matches. There are 15 residues in the CDR3. Looked up from germline, CDR1 is SGDLS and CDR2 is YYNGEE. The CDR3 coding sequence is TGTGCCAGCAGCTCAGGACAGGGAGCTAACTATGGCTACACCTTC. Translated, it gives CASSSGQGANYGYTF.

This clone occurred a few times. This sample includes further DNA sequences coding for the same CDR3. The chain has TRBV3-1 (or the pseudogene TRBV3-2) and TRBJ2-3; TRBD2 matches at 9 bases. Germline CDR1 LGHDT, CDR2 YNNKEL (reference sequence). The CDR3 is 16 residues long. The junction had 6 bases not matched to a gene; V was cut back by 4 bases and J by 1 base. The CDR3 is CASSRSGRGGTDTQYF. CDR3 coding DNA: TGTGCCAGCAGCCGTAGCGGGAGAGGCGGCACAGATACGCAGTATTTT.

The chain employs TRBV5-5 and TRBJ2-5; possibly TRBD1 for D (5 bases). The V gene lost 0 bases and the J gene lost 2 bases, with 8 bases spanning the gap. Germline V gene data show CDR1 as SGHKS and CDR2 as YYEKEE (reference sequence). The CDR3 has 14 residues. CDR3 nucleotides: TGTGCCAGCAGCTTGGGACAGTTACAAGAGACCCAGTACTTC. This sequence encodes CASSLGQLQETQYF.